These 29 T cell receptor beta chains were sequenced from one sample in a study of T cell responses to AZD1222 COVID-19 vaccine. The repertoire was sequenced with immunoSEQ multiplex PCR; TCRdb's copy has only in-frame clones and lacks some. The sample consists of about 130,000 clones, nearly 90% of them appearing once. The sample was peripheral blood, taken 28 days after the second AZD1222 dose. The receptors here all came from an adult who received the AZD1222 COVID-19 vaccine.

V gene TRBV19 combines with J gene TRBJ1-4; D ambiguous. V lost 6 bases and J lost 6, with 14 bases in between. The length of the CDR3 is 14 residues. Germline CDR1 and CDR2: LNHDA and SQIVND (reference sequence). The CDR3 sequence is CASRTSEGYEKLFF. The CDR3 DNA follows: TGTGCCAGTAGGACCAGCGAGGGATATGAAAAACTGTTTTTT.

The chain combines TRBV5-1 with TRBJ1-5; 8 bases line up with TRBD1. V shed 0 bases and J 16 bases; nucleotides not matched to a gene: 12. The CDR3 runs 14 residues. CDR1 and CDR2 (germline): SGHRS, YFSETQ. CDR3 sequence reads: CASSLGGSGTGLHF. CDR3 DNA: TGCGCCAGCAGCTTGGGAGGGTCGGGGACAGGCTTACATTTT.

The gene calls are TRBV2 and TRBJ1-5; a weak D match, TRBD1 (5 bases). The V gene's germline CDR1 is SNHLY and CDR2 FYNNEI. The CDR3 loop spans 14 amino acids. V lost 6 bases and J 3 bases, leaving 12 bases between the germline ends. The DNA of the CDR3 is TGTGCCAGCAGAATAGGGGCCTTCAATCAGCCCCAGCATTTT. It encodes CASRIGAFNQPQHF.

The V and J genes are TRBV4-3 and TRBJ1-3, with D unresolved. The CDR3 runs to 18 residues. V gave up 4 bases and J gave up 0 bases, with 19 bases separating them. Germline CDR1 and CDR2: LGHNA and YSLEER. The DNA of the CDR3 is TGCGCCAGCAGCCCCGCCCCTTCTTTCCTTCACTCTGGAAACACCATATATTTT. It encodes CASSPAPSFLHSGNTIYF.

The chain links TRBV7-8 to TRBJ1-4; TRBD1 is a possible D gene (5 bases). Germline V gene sequence: CDR1 SGHVS, CDR2 FQNEAQ. The V end was cut by 3 bases, the J end by 6 bases, with 8 bases between. This CDR3 is 13 amino acids long. The CDR3 sequence is CASSFAGHEKLFF. The CDR3 region has the DNA TGTGCCAGCAGCTTCGCGGGGCATGAAAAACTGTTTTTT. Supplemented by reference TRBV7-8 and TRBJ1-4, the full variable domain reads GAGVSQSPRYKVAKRGQDVALRCDPISGHVSLFWYQQALGQGPEFLTYFQNEAQLDKSGLPSDRFFAERPEGSVSTLKIQRTQQEDSAVYLCASSFAGHEKLFFGSGTQLSVL.

The V call is TRBV5-1, the J call TRBJ2-1; 11 nucleotides agree with TRBD2. The J segment lost 3 bases and the V segment lost 4 bases, leaving 3 bases of the junction unmatched. This CDR3 region has 15 residues. CDR1 is SGHRS, CDR2 YFSETQ, per germline. The CDR3 region has the DNA TGCGCCAGCAGCCCGGGACTAGCGGACTACAATGAGCAGTTCTTC. This gives the protein CASSPGLADYNEQFF.

The chain employs TRBV7-9 and TRBJ2-3, with D perhaps being TRBD1 or TRBD2 (5 bases each). CDR3 length equals 13 residues. The germline CDR1 and CDR2 sequences are SEHNR and FQNEAQ (reference sequence). V lost 11 bases and J lost 1, with 13 bases in between. CDR3 amino acids: CAGIRGGTDTQYF. Written as DNA, the CDR3 is TGTGCCGGCATACGAGGGGGCACAGATACGCAGTATTTT.

The chain recombines TRBV28 with TRBJ1-5; TRBD1 is a possible D gene (5 bases). Germline CDR1 is MDHEN and CDR2 is SYDVKM. The CDR3 sequence is 13 residues long. Trimming removed 6 bases at V and 5 bases at J, with 11 bases between. The CDR3 region is CASRQDTYQPQHF. In nucleotides, the CDR3 is TGTGCCAGCAGACAGGACACTTATCAGCCCCAGCATTTT.

This sequence joins TRBV19 and TRBJ2-1, with D perhaps matching TRBD1 (6 bases). The germline CDR1 and CDR2 sequences are LNHDA and SQIVND (reference sequence). The CDR3 extends over 12 amino acids. Trimming left V 6 bases short and J 6 bases short, with 9 bases between. The CDR3 DNA is TGTGCCAGTAGAAGGACAGCCAATGAGCAGTTCTTC. Residues: CASRRTANEQFF.

This clone was picked up one time. V gene TRBV6-9 combines with J gene TRBJ1-6, with D unresolved. The CDR3 loop spans 13 amino acids. Germline V gene sequence: CDR1 MNHGY, CDR2 SVAAGI. Trimming removed 4 bases at V and 9 bases at J, with 10 bases between. The CDR3 region is CASSLTVGSPLHF. The CDR3 nucleotides read TGTGCCAGCAGTTTAACCGTAGGTTCACCCCTCCACTTT.

CDR3 loop: CASSQEVAGTYEQYF. The CDR3 DNA reads as TGTGCCAGCAGCCAAGAAGTAGCGGGGACCTACGAGCAGTACTTC. The chain carries TRBV4-2 and TRBJ2-7; 8 nucleotides match TRBD2. Germline V gene lookup returns CDR1 LGHNA and CDR2 YNFKEQ. CDR3 length equals 15 residues. The trim removed 0 bases at V and 2 bases at J, leaving 3 bases unmatched.

The rearrangement uses TRBV27 and TRBJ1-1; no firm D call. Trimming shortened V by 7 bases and J by 4 bases, and 13 bases separated the two germline ends. The CDR3 totals 13 residues. Germline values: CDR1 MNHEY, CDR2 SMNVEV (reference sequence). The CDR3 sequence is CASIGEFGTEAFF. CDR3 nucleotide sequence: TGTGCCAGCATCGGGGAGTTCGGCACTGAAGCTTTCTTT.

The chain employs TRBV30 and TRBJ1-3; maybe TRBD1 (5 bases). Germline loops: CDR1 GTSNPN, CDR2 SVGIG (reference sequence). The CDR3 has 13 amino acids. The CDR3 bases are TGTGCTGGGACGGGATACTCTGGAAACACCATATATTTT. Encoded protein: CAGTGYSGNTIYF. The full variable domain, its missing parts supplied by reference TRBV30 and TRBJ1-3, is SQTIHQWPATLVQPVGSPLSLECTVEGTSNPNLYWYRQAAGRGLQLLFYSVGIGQISSEVPQNLSASRPQDRQFILSSKKLLLSDSGFYLCAGTGYSGNTIYFGEGSWLTVV.

The chain combines TRBV5-1 with TRBJ2-2; a possible D gene is TRBD2 (6 bases). The ends were cut back, 6 bases at V and 6 bases at J, with 30 bases in the middle. There are 19 residues in the CDR3. The germline CDR1 and CDR2 sequences are SGHRS and YFSETQ. The CDR3: CASKGTTLRELENAGELFF. CDR3 DNA sequence: TGCGCCAGCAAGGGAACTACTCTACGGGAGCTCGAGAATGCCGGGGAGCTGTTTTTT.

The V call is TRBV5-1, the J call TRBJ2-5, with 9 bases fitting TRBD2. In germline, CDR1 is SGHRS, CDR2 YFSETQ. J lost 2 bases, V lost 0 bases, and 5 bases had no gene match. This CDR3 contains 16 residues. Here the CDR3 reads CASSLEVTSGQETQYF. For the CDR3, the DNA is TGCGCCAGCAGCTTGGAGGTGACTAGCGGTCAAGAGACCCAGTACTTC. Full variable domain (missing parts from reference TRBV5-1 and TRBJ2-5): KAGVTQTPRYLIKTRGQQVTLSCSPISGHRSVSWYQQTPGQGLQFLFEYFSETQRNKGNFPGRFSGRQFSNSRSEMNVSTLELGDSALYLCASSLEVTSGQETQYFGPGTRLLVL.

Only one count was recorded for this clone. The chain uses TRBV25-1 and TRBJ1-4; 8 positions agree with TRBD1. The CDR3 spans 14 residues. Germline V lookup: CDR1 MGHDK, CDR2 SYGVNS. V lost 6 bases, J lost 7 bases, and 7 bases stayed unmatched. The CDR3 region is CASRSDREVEKLFF. CDR3 in DNA: TGTGCCAGCAGGTCGGACAGGGAGGTTGAAAAACTGTTTTTT.

This clone has just one count. The chain links TRBV3-1 (or the pseudogene TRBV3-2) to TRBJ2-1; 9 nucleotides align to TRBD2. The germline gives CDR1 LGHDT, CDR2 YNNKEL (reference sequence). The CDR3 is made up of 15 amino acids. The V segment lost 8 bases and the J segment 0 bases; nucleotides outside the gene matches: 5. CDR3 in amino acids: CASGPTSGSYNEQFF. Here the CDR3 DNA reads TGTGCCAGCGGACCGACTAGCGGCTCCTACAATGAGCAGTTCTTC.

The chain couples TRBV4-1 to TRBJ1-6; no clear D gene. Trimming shortened V by 0 bases and J by 12 bases, and 18 bases separated the two germline ends. Germline CDR1 is MGHRA and CDR2 is YSYEKL. The CDR3 contains 16 residues. DNA for the CDR3: TGCGCCAGCAGCCAAGATCGGGGTGTTGGCCAAGGACCCCTCCACTTT. Its translation is CASSQDRGVGQGPLHF.

The chain employs TRBV9 and TRBJ2-1, with D perhaps assigned TRBD1 or TRBD2 (5 bases each). CDR1 and CDR2 from the germline V gene are SGDLS and YYNGEE. V was trimmed by 0 bases and J by 0 bases, leaving 10 bases between them. This CDR3 is built from 16 residues. The CDR3 bases are TGTGCCAGCAGCGTAGCCTGGGGGAGCTCCTACAATGAGCAGTTCTTC. Its translation is CASSVAWGSSYNEQFF.

The rearrangement uses TRBV19 and TRBJ2-1; TRBD2 matches 10 bases. This CDR3 has 16 amino acids. Germline loops: CDR1 LNHDA, CDR2 SQIVND (reference sequence). With V trimmed by 5 bases and J by 6 bases, 10 bases remained unmatched. The CDR3, as DNA: TGTGCCAGTAGTCCCCGGGGTAGCGGGAGGCGCAATGAGCAGTTCTTC. This translates into CASSPRGSGRRNEQFF.

This chain joins TRBV19 and TRBJ2-2, with D uncertain. The germline V gene encodes CDR1 LNHDA and CDR2 SQIVND (reference sequence). This CDR3 comprises 15 residues. V was clipped by 7 bases and J by 3 bases, with 15 bases between them. CDR3 protein: CASIMQRTHTGELFF. CDR3 nucleotide sequence: TGTGCCAGTATTATGCAGAGGACCCACACCGGGGAGCTGTTTTTT.

This chain joins TRBV11-3 and TRBJ1-6; a weak D match, TRBD1 (5 bases). The CDR3 is 15 residues long. Per germline, CDR1 SGHNT and CDR2 YENEEA. Trimming left V 5 bases short and J 0 bases short, with 8 bases between. DNA of the CDR3: TGTGCCAGCAGCACAGGTAGCTCCTATAATTCACCCCTCCACTTT. Amino acid sequence: CASSTGSSYNSPLHF.

On this clone itself: This same CDR3 is encoded by further DNA sequences in the sample. The J gene is TRBJ2-1, the V gene TRBV5-4; D is uncertain. Germline V gives CDR1 SGHNT, CDR2 YYREEE (reference sequence). The CDR3 covers 15 residues. Trimming pared 2 bases from V and 0 bases from J, leaving 9 bases between. The DNA for the CDR3 is TGTGCCAGCAGCTTAGCCTTGAGCTCCTACAATGAGCAGTTCTTC. This encodes CASSLALSSYNEQFF.

The chain combines TRBV5-1 with TRBJ2-7, with D possibly TRBD2 on 6 matching bases. The CDR3 has 14 amino acids. The germline V and J ends were trimmed by 0 bases and 3 bases, with 10 bases remaining between them. Germline V gives CDR1 SGHRS, CDR2 YFSETQ. The CDR3 region is CASSLDREVYEQYF. CDR3 sequence (DNA): TGCGCCAGCAGCTTGGATAGGGAGGTCTACGAGCAGTACTTC.

This clone was seen only a few times. V usage is TRBV18 and J usage is TRBJ1-1, with 9 bases matching TRBD1. With V trimmed by 5 bases and J by 4 bases, 5 bases remained unmatched. CDR1 and CDR2 (germline): KGHSH, LQKENI. The CDR3 loop spans 14 amino acids. The CDR3 here is CASSMGQGATEAFF. CDR3 coding DNA: TGTGCCAGCTCAATGGGACAGGGTGCCACTGAAGCTTTCTTT.

The chain combines TRBV7-9 with TRBJ1-6; TRBD1 aligns across 8 bases. CDR1 is SEHNR, CDR2 FQNEAQ, per germline (reference sequence). This CDR3 is 18 amino acids long. The V segment lost 1 base and the J segment 3 bases; nucleotides outside the gene matches: 8. CDR3 loop: CASSLGTGFLGYNSPLHF. CDR3 in DNA: TGTGCCAGCAGCTTAGGGACAGGGTTCCTTGGCTATAATTCACCCCTCCACTTT.

V and J are TRBV3-1 (or the pseudogene TRBV3-2) and TRBJ1-1, with unresolved D. The germline V gene encodes CDR1 LGHDT and CDR2 YNNKEL (reference sequence). Trimming cost V 1 base and J 5 bases, with 14 bases left between them. This CDR3 is 15 amino acids long. The CDR3 DNA is TGTGCCAGCAGCCAAGGGTCTTCGGGAGGGACTGAAGCTTTCTTT. Translating it yields CASSQGSSGGTEAFF.

The chain links TRBV7-2 to TRBJ1-1; 12 bases match TRBD1. The CDR3 covers 14 residues. Trimming removed 5 bases from V and 8 bases from J; junction bases left unmatched: 6. CDR1 is SGHTA, CDR2 FQGNSA, per germline. The CDR3, as DNA: TGTGCCAGCAGCACCCGGGACAGGGGGCCGGAAGCTTTCTTT. It yields the protein CASSTRDRGPEAFF.

The chain carries TRBV18 and TRBJ1-2; TRBD1 matches 7 bases. CDR3 length equals 13 residues. Germline CDR1 KGHSH, CDR2 LQKENI. The trim removed 6 bases at V and 2 bases at J, leaving 3 bases unmatched. This CDR3 reads CASSSTGNYGYTF. CDR3 sequence (DNA): TGTGCCAGCTCCTCGACAGGGAACTATGGCTACACCTTC.